This T cell receptor beta chain was recorded in a study of T cell repertoires in cytomegalovirus infection. Study results and limitations: Dominant in the ex vivo response were TCR beta clonotypes restricted by HLA-C and specific for CMV.

TCRdb reanalysed the reads using MiXCR and keeps one entry per CDR3 protein. The profile shows hundreds of thousands of distinct CDR3 sequences, approximately 24% of them singletons. In this sample, this clonotype turned up many times. Its antigen is currently unknown. This CDR3 is built from 18 residues. Trimming took 5 bases from V and 4 from J; bases not matched to a gene: 17. CDR1 SGHVS and CDR2 FQNEAQ come from the germline V gene. The rearrangement uses TRBV7-8 and TRBJ2-3, with TRBD1 matching over 8 bases. Sequencing used CD8+ T cells from PBMCs. This TCR came from a human donor in good health (CMV status not recorded). Some clones in this sample may be carry-over from other donors' samples. The DNA for the CDR3 is TGTGCCAGCAGCCCAACGAAGGAAAGGACAGGGTTTTCAGATACGCAGTATTTT. It encodes CASSPTKERTGFSDTQYF. Full variable domain (remainder filled in from reference TRBV7-8 and TRBJ2-3): GAGVSQSPRYKVAKRGQDVALRCDPISGHVSLFWYQQALGQGPEFLTYFQNEAQLDKSGLPSDRFFAERPEGSVSTLKIQRTQQEDSAVYLCASSPTKERTGFSDTQYFGPGTRLTVL.